This T cell receptor beta chain is drawn from a study of blood T cell repertoires in COVID-19. Study context: Resolution of symptoms, clearance, or two negative PCRs was present in recovered Cohort 3 donors. T cells, B-cell-depleted T cells, or PBMCs provided the cDNA or gDNA that served as material.

Libraries were prepared by immunoSEQ multiplex PCR; TCRdb keeps only in-frame clonotypes and omits some of them. The repertoire holds about 270,000 clones, with more than 75% as singletons. With 6 bases clipped from V and 8 bases from J, the junction kept 8 bases outside the gene matches. The CDR3 is 13 amino acids. Germline V gene sequence: CDR1 LGHNT, CDR2 FRNRAP. V gene TRBV12-5 combines with J gene TRBJ1-2, with 8 positions matching TRBD1. Source material: PBMCs or T cells enriched from blood (not recorded which). This TCR was sampled from a woman aged 60 to 75 in a cohort exposed to, infected with or recovered from COVID-19 (not recorded which). The CDR3 loop is CASGIGQGRGYTF. The CDR3 DNA reads as TGTGCTAGTGGCATCGGACAGGGCCGAGGCTACACCTTC.